This T cell receptor (beta chain) was identified in a study of memory CD4+ T cells and cytomegalovirus serostatus. In the study overall: Of the healthy Belgian adults, fewer than 10 were CMV seropositive and approximately 25 seronegative.

Profiled with immunoSEQ multiplex PCR; TCRdb holds only in-frame clones, not every one. The sample consists of around 53,000 clones, around four fifths of them appearing once. Note on this clone: Its target is not known.

Study-level results: The CMV-associated TCR signature appears largely within the CD4+ memory repertoire. Each of approximately 69 CMV-associated TCRbeta sequences occurred in one to five individuals.

Single viable CD3+CD4+CD8-CD45RO+ cells were sorted as the memory CD4+ T cells. The CDR3 spans 14 residues. Germline CDR1 is SGHTA and CDR2 is FQGTGA. V lost 3 bases, J lost 5 bases, and 13 bases lay in between. The TCR sequence derives from an adult in good health and CMV-seropositive. The rearrangement joins TRBV7-3 to TRBJ2-5, with TRBD2 as a possible D gene (6 bases). The sequencing input was memory CD4+ T cells from blood. The CDR3 is CASSFGGSWETQYF. CDR3 nucleotide sequence: TGTGCCAGCAGCTTTGGAGGGAGTTGGGAGACCCAGTACTTC.